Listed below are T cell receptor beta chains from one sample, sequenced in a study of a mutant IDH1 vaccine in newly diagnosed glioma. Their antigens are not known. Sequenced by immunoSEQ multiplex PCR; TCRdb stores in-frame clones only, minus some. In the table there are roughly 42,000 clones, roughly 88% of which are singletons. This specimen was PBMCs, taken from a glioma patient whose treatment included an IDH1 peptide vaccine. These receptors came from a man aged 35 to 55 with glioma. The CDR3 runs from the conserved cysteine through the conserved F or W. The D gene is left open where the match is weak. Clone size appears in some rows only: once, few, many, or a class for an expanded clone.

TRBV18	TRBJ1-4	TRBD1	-	TGTGCCAGCTCACCAAGTGCTGGACAGGGGGAAAAACTGTTTTTT	CASSPSAGQGEKLFF
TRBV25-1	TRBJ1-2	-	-	TGTGCCAGCAGTGGAGCAGGGATATTCTATGGCTACACCTTC	CASSGAGIFYGYTF
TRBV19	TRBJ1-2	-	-	TGTGCCAGTAGTATCCCGGGTAGATTCTATGGCTACACCTTC	CASSIPGRFYGYTF
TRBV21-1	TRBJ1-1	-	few	TGTGCCATTGGAGGTGGCACTGAAGCTTTCTTT	CAIGGGTEAFF
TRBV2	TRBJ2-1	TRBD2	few	TGTGCCAGCAGTGCTCAGCGGGAGGAGTTCTTC	CASSAQREEFF
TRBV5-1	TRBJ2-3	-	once	TGCGCCAGCAGCTTGGAAGGTCATGGGTCCACAGATACGCAGTATTTT	CASSLEGHGSTDTQYF
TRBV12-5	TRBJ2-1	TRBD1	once	TGTGCTAGTGGTTTCCATTCAATTCTTTGGGACAGGGGTAACAATGAGCAGTTCTTC	CASGFHSILWDRGNNEQFF
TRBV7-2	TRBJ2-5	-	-	TGTGCCAGCCGCCAGAGTGGTAAGGAGACCCAGTACTTC	CASRQSGKETQYF
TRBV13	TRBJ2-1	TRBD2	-	TGTGCCAGCATCCTGGGGACTAGCGGGAGTATAGGTGAGCAGTTCTTC	CASILGTSGSIGEQFF
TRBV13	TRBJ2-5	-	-	TGTGCCAGCAGCCGACGAGGGACCTCTACCGGGAAAGAGACCCAGTACTTC	CASSRRGTSTGKETQYF
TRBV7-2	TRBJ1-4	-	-	TGTGCCAGCAGCCCCCATACAACTAATGAAAAACTGTTTTTT	CASSPHTTNEKLFF
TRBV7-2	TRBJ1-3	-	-	TGTGCCAGCAGCCACATTGGACAGAGCTCTGGAAACACCATATATTTT	CASSHIGQSSGNTIYF
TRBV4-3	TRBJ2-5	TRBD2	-	TGCGCCAGCAGCCAAGTCGATGGCGGGGGGAACCAAGAGACCCAGTACTTC	CASSQVDGGGNQETQYF
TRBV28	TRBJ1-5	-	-	TGTGCCAGCAGTCTATTACAGGAGCCCCAGCATTTT	CASSLLQEPQHF
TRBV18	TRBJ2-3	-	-	TGTGCCAGCTCCGCGGGGCTAGACACAGATACGCAGTATTTT	CASSAGLDTDTQYF
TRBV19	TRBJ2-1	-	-	TGTGCCAGTAGTAAGGTAGGGGCCGGTGAGCAGTTCTTC	CASSKVGAGEQFF